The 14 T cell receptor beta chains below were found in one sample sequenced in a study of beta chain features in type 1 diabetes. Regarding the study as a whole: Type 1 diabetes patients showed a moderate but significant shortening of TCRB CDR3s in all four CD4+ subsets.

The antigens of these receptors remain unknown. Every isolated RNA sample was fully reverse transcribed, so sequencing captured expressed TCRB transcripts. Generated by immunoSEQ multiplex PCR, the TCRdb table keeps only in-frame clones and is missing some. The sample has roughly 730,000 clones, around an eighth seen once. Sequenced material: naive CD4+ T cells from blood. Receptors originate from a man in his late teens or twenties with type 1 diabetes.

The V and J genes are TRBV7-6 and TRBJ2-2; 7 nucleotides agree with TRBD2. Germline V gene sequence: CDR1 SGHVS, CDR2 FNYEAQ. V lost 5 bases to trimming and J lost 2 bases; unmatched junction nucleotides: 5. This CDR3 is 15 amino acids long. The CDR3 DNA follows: TGTGCCAGCAGCCCCCGACTAGCAAACACCGGGGAGCTGTTTTTT. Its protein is CASSPRLANTGELFF.

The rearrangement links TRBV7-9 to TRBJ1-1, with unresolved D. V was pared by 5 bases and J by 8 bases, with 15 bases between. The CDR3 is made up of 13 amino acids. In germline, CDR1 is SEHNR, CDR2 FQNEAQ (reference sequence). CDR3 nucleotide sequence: TGTGCCAGCAGCATTATGGGGAACATCGAAGCTTTCTTT. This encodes CASSIMGNIEAFF. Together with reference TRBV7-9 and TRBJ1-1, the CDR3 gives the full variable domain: DTGVSQNPRHKITKRGQNVTFRCDPISEHNRLYWYRQTLGQGPEFLTYFQNEAQLEKSRLLSDRFSAERPKGSFSTLEIQRTEQGDSAMYLCASSIMGNIEAFFGQGTRLTVV.

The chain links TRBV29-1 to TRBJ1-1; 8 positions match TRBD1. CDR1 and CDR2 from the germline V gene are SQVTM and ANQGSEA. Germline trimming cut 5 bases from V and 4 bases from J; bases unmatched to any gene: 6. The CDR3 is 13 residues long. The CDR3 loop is CSVSTGASTEAFF. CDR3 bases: TGCAGCGTTTCGACAGGGGCGAGCACTGAAGCTTTCTTT.

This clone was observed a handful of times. This chain's CDR3 is CASSTGTSEWETQYF. CDR3 coding DNA: TGTGCCAGCAGCACCGGGACTAGCGAATGGGAGACCCAGTACTTC. The chain employs TRBV9 and TRBJ2-5, with 10 bases fitting TRBD2. The germline V gene has CDR1 SGDLS and CDR2 YYNGEE. This CDR3 comprises 15 residues. With 4 bases clipped from V and 5 bases from J, the junction kept 8 bases outside the gene matches. Complete variable domain (other parts from reference TRBV9 and TRBJ2-5): DSGVTQTPKHLITATGQRVTLRCSPRSGDLSVYWYQQSLDQGLQFLIQYYNGEERAKGNILERFSAQQFPDLHSELNLSSLELGDSALYFCASSTGTSEWETQYFGPGTRLLVL.

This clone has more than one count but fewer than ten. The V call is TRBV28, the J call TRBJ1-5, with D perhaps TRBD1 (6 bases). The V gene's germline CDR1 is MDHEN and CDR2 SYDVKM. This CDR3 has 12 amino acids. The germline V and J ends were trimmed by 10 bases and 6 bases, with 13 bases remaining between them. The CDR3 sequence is CATQGLSQPQHF. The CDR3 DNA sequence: TGTGCCACCCAGGGGCTGAGTCAGCCCCAGCATTTT.

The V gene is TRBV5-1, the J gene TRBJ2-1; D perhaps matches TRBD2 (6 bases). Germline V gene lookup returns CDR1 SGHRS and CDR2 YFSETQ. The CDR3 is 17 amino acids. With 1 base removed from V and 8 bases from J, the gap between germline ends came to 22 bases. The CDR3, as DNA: TGCGCCAGCAGCTTGTCGCCGGTGGCAGCGGGCGATGATGAGCAGTTCTTC. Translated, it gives CASSLSPVAAGDDEQFF.

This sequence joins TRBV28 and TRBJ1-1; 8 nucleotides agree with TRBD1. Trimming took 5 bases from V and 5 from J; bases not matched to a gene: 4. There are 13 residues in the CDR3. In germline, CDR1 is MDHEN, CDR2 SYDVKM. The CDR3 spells CASSPTGGTEAFF. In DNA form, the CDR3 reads TGTGCCAGCAGTCCTACAGGGGGTACTGAAGCTTTCTTT.

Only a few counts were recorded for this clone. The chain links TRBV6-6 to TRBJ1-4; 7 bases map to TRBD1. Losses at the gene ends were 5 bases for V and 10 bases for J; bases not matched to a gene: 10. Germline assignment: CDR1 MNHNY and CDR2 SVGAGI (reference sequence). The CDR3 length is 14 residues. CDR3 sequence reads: CASSPTGNGVKLFF. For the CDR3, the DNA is TGTGCCAGCAGTCCGACAGGGAATGGCGTAAAACTGTTTTTT.

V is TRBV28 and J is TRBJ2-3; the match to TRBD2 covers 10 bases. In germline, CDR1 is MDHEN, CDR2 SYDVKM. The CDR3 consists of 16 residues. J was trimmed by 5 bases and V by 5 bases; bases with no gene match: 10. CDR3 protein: CASSIQAGGHEDTQYF. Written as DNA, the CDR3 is TGTGCCAGCAGTATCCAAGCGGGGGGGCATGAAGATACGCAGTATTTT.

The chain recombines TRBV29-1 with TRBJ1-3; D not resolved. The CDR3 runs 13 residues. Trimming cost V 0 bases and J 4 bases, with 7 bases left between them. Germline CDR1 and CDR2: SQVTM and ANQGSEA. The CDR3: CSVEEDGGNTIYF. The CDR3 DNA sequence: TGCAGCGTTGAAGAGGACGGAGGAAACACCATATATTTT.

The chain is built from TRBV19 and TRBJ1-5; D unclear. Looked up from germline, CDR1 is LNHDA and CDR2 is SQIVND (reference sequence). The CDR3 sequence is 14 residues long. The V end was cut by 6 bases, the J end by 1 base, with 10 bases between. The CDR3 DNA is TGTGCCAGTAGCCATCAGGAGAGCAATCAGCCCCAGCATTTT. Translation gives CASSHQESNQPQHF.

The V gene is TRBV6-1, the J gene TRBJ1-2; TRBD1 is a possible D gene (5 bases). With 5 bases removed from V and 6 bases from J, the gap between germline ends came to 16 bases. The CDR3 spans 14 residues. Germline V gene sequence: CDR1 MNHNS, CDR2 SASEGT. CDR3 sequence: CASSPDMGLNGYTF. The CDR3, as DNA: TGTGCCAGCAGTCCGGACATGGGGTTGAATGGCTACACCTTC.

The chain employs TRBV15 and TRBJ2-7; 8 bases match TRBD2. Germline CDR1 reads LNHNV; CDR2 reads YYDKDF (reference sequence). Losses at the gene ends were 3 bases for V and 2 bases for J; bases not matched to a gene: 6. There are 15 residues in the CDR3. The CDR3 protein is CATSRASGGTYEQYF. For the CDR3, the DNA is TGTGCCACCAGCAGGGCCTCGGGGGGGACCTACGAGCAGTACTTC.

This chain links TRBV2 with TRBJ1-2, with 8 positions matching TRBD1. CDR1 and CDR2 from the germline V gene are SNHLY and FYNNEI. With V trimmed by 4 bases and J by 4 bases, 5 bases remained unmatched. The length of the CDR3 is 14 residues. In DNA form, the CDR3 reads TGTGCCAGCAGTGGAGGACAGGGCCGCTATGGCTACACCTTC. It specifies CASSGGQGRYGYTF.